These 18 T cell receptor beta chains were sequenced from one sample in a study of blood T cell repertoires in COVID-19. TCRdb keeps only in-frame clones here, not all; method: immunoSEQ multiplex PCR. Seen here are about 160,000 clones, roughly 82% observed once, and the top ten hold under 9%. The sample taken for sequencing was peripheral blood. The receptors were sampled from a woman aged 40 to 50 with COVID-19, enrolled during active disease.

The chain recombines TRBV15 with TRBJ2-2, with D perhaps matching TRBD2 (6 bases). This CDR3 is built from 15 residues. V lost 1 base and J lost 5, with 11 bases in between. Germline CDR1 LNHNV, CDR2 YYDKDF (reference sequence). In nucleotides, the CDR3 is TGTGCCACCAGCAGAGGATCGGGGAGGACCGGGGAGCTGTTTTTT. It is translated as CATSRGSGRTGELFF.

The chain couples TRBV10-3 to TRBJ2-5; 9 bases fit TRBD1. Germline trimming cut 10 bases from V and 5 bases from J; bases unmatched to any gene: 11. CDR1 is ENHRY, CDR2 SYGVKD, per germline. There are 14 residues in the CDR3. The CDR3 sequence: CATRGGQGRETQYF. The CDR3 region has the DNA TGTGCCACCCGTGGGGGACAGGGCAGGGAGACCCAGTACTTC.

The chain is built from TRBV9 and TRBJ1-6, with a weak D call TRBD1 (6 bases). Germline CDR1 and CDR2: SGDLS and YYNGEE. The CDR3 consists of 16 residues. Trimming removed 3 bases at V and 2 bases at J, with 12 bases between. The CDR3 here is CASSAFDRTYNSPLHF. The CDR3 nucleotides read TGTGCCAGCAGCGCTTTCGACAGGACCTATAATTCACCCCTCCACTTT.

The V call is TRBV6-5, the J call TRBJ2-2, with 9 nucleotides matching TRBD1. Germline CDR1 and CDR2: MNHEY and SVGAGI. The CDR3 loop spans 15 amino acids. Losses at the gene ends were 6 bases for V and 5 bases for J; bases not matched to a gene: 7. DNA of the CDR3: TGTGCCAGCAGGACGGACAGGGGAGGTACCGGGGAGCTGTTTTTT. Translating gives CASRTDRGGTGELFF.

The table lists this clone with a count of one. The chain employs TRBV28 and TRBJ2-5; possibly TRBD2 for D (6 bases). The V end was cut by 6 bases, the J end by 3 bases, with 11 bases between. The CDR3 has 13 amino acids. Germline CDR1 and CDR2: MDHEN and SYDVKM. The CDR3 spells CASSGGAKETQYF. DNA for the CDR3: TGTGCCAGCAGCGGCGGGGCAAAAGAGACCCAGTACTTC.

This clone appeared once. This chain joins TRBV7-9 and TRBJ2-2; 7 bases align to TRBD2. V trimming: 0 bases; J trimming: 4 bases; junction bases outside the gene matches: 2. This CDR3 is 15 amino acids long. The germline gives CDR1 SEHNR, CDR2 FQNEAQ (reference sequence). CDR3 nucleotide sequence: TGTGCCAGCAGCTTAGCGGGGGGGATCACCGGGGAGCTGTTTTTT. Residues: CASSLAGGITGELFF.

This chain uses TRBV7-2 with TRBJ2-3, with 7 bases identical to TRBD2. Germline V gene lookup returns CDR1 SGHTA and CDR2 FQGNSA. The CDR3 is 15 residues long. V trimming: 3 bases; J trimming: 0 bases; junction bases outside the gene matches: 3. The chain's CDR3 is CASSFVGGSTDTQYF. The CDR3 DNA is TGTGCCAGCAGCTTCGTGGGGGGGAGCACAGATACGCAGTATTTT. The whole variable domain, remainder taken from reference TRBV7-2 and TRBJ2-3, is GAGVSQSPSNKVTEKGKDVELRCDPISGHTALYWYRQSLGQGLEFLIYFQGNSAPDKSGLPSDRFSAERTGGSVSTLTIQRTQQEDSAVYLCASSFVGGSTDTQYFGPGTRLTVL.

This rearrangement joins TRBV6-5 to TRBJ1-2; 8 positions agree with TRBD1. Germline V gives CDR1 MNHEY, CDR2 SVGAGI. J gave up 4 bases and V 6 bases, and 7 bases lay outside the gene matches. There are 14 residues in the CDR3. For the CDR3, the DNA is TGTGCCAGCAGCCCACAGGGGGGTCTCTATGGCTACACCTTC. This translates into CASSPQGGLYGYTF.

This chain uses TRBV7-9 with TRBJ1-5, with D maybe TRBD1 (5 bases). Per germline, CDR1 SEHNR and CDR2 FQNEAQ (reference sequence). CDR3 length: 16 amino acids. V was trimmed by 5 bases and J by 3 bases, leaving 17 bases between them. CDR3 DNA: TGTGCCAGCAGCCCGCCTGGCGGGGCCTTCAATCAGCCCCAGCATTTT. Amino acid sequence: CASSPPGGAFNQPQHF.

CDR3 residues: CASSVDSLRSGNTIYF. CDR3 sequence (DNA): TGTGCCAGCAGCGTAGACAGTCTTCGCTCTGGAAACACCATATATTTT. The chain uses TRBV9 and TRBJ1-3; D not resolved. CDR3 length equals 16 residues. Germline V gives CDR1 SGDLS, CDR2 YYNGEE. V gave up 0 bases and J gave up 0 bases, with 10 bases separating them. The full variable domain, rest sourced from reference TRBV9 and TRBJ1-3, is DSGVTQTPKHLITATGQRVTLRCSPRSGDLSVYWYQQSLDQGLQFLIQYYNGEERAKGNILERFSAQQFPDLHSELNLSSLELGDSALYFCASSVDSLRSGNTIYFGEGSWLTVV.

The rearrangement links TRBV11-2 to TRBJ2-1; 8 positions match TRBD1. Germline CDR1 is SGHAT and CDR2 is FQNNGV. The V segment lost 0 bases and the J segment 2 bases; nucleotides outside the gene matches: 6. CDR3 length: 17 residues. CDR3 residues: CASSLDPGTGTYNEQFF. CDR3 bases: TGTGCCAGCAGCTTAGACCCCGGGACAGGAACCTACAATGAGCAGTTCTTC.

The chain combines TRBV10-3 with TRBJ1-2; D might be TRBD1 (6 bases). This CDR3 comprises 13 residues. The V gene's germline CDR1 is ENHRY and CDR2 SYGVKD. V lost 6 bases and J 7 bases, leaving 15 bases between the germline ends. CDR3 nucleotide sequence: TGTGCCATCAGGCAGGGGCGAGGGCTTGGCTACACCTTC. Protein sequence: CAIRQGRGLGYTF.

The CDR3 protein is CASSYDQRGARDTQYF. The DNA for the CDR3 is TGTGCCAGCAGTTACGACCAGCGGGGGGCCAGGGATACGCAGTATTTT. The gene calls are TRBV6-2 or TRBV6-3 and TRBJ2-3, with 9 bases fitting TRBD2. CDR1 and CDR2 (germline): MNHEY, SVGEGT. CDR3 length: 16 amino acids. Unmatched junction bases numbered 9, after V lost 2 bases and J lost 6 bases.

The chain employs TRBV19 and TRBJ1-4, with D perhaps TRBD1 (6 bases). V shed 10 bases and J shed 3 bases, with 12 bases lying between them. CDR1 is LNHDA, CDR2 SQIVND, per germline (reference sequence). The CDR3 consists of 13 residues. The CDR3: CATNTGPNEKLFF. The CDR3 DNA reads TGTGCCACTAATACAGGGCCTAATGAAAAACTGTTTTTT.

The chain recombines TRBV7-2 with TRBJ2-5; 8 bases are shared with TRBD1. The V segment lost 1 base and the J segment 4 bases; nucleotides outside the gene matches: 14. The CDR3 extends over 18 amino acids. Germline CDR1 is SGHTA and CDR2 is FQGNSA. CDR3 sequence: CASSLVATRGRLRETQYF. CDR3 DNA: TGTGCCAGCAGCTTAGTAGCCACCAGGGGGCGCTTAAGAGAGACCCAGTACTTC.

This chain joins TRBV7-9 and TRBJ1-3, with D tentatively TRBD1 (5 bases). The CDR3 is 13 amino acids. Germline CDR1 reads SEHNR; CDR2 reads FQNEAQ (reference sequence). V was trimmed by 2 bases and J by 8 bases, leaving 10 bases between them. The CDR3 region is CASSLSGGYTIYF. The DNA for the CDR3 is TGTGCCAGCAGCTTATCGGGGGGATACACCATATATTTT.

In its sample, this clone was seen once. The chain is built from TRBV19 and TRBJ1-1, with D possibly being TRBD1 (6 bases). Germline CDR1 is LNHDA and CDR2 is SQIVND (reference sequence). CDR3 length: 15 amino acids. V was pared by 7 bases and J by 0 bases, with 15 bases between. The CDR3 bases are TGTGCCAGTAAGAGAACTGGACAGATGAACACTGAAGCTTTCTTT. Amino acid sequence: CASKRTGQMNTEAFF.

The chain couples TRBV6-1 to TRBJ2-1; the D gene is possibly TRBD1 (6 bases). Germline V gene data show CDR1 as MNHNS and CDR2 as SASEGT. This CDR3 is built from 15 residues. V dropped 1 base and J dropped 5 bases, with 12 bases sitting between them. The CDR3 DNA reads as TGTGCCAGCAGTGAAGAGGAGACAGGCCACAATGAGCAGTTCTTC. This sequence encodes CASSEEETGHNEQFF.